What follows are 9 T cell receptor beta chains derived from one specimen sequenced in a study of T cells in Graves' hyperthyroidism and ophthalmopathy. TCR beta CDR3 sequences were amplified from RNA transcripts. HTBI primers were used for first-round RT-PCR of the TCR CDR3. TCRdb independently ran MiXCR on the multiplex PCR reads; one entry per CDR3 protein. The sample includes 400,000 to 600,000 distinct CDR3 sequences, roughly 20% of them seen just once. What was sequenced was blood. The receptors shown here come from a man between 18 and 29 years old with Graves' hyperthyroidism.

This clonotype was seen ten or more times. This chain joins TRBV5-1 and TRBJ2-5; 7 nucleotides match TRBD2. The V and J ends lost 0 bases and 0 bases, in that order; junction bases with no gene match: 2. CDR1 is SGHRS and CDR2 is YFSETQ in the germline V gene. This CDR3 comprises 15 residues. This CDR3 reads CASSLAGTNQETQYF. The CDR3 bases are TGCGCCAGCAGCTTGGCCGGGACTAACCAAGAGACCCAGTACTTC. The full variable domain, in which reference TRBV5-1 and TRBJ2-5 provide the parts outside the CDR3, is KAGVTQTPRYLIKTRGQQVTLSCSPISGHRSVSWYQQTPGQGLQFLFEYFSETQRNKGNFPGRFSGRQFSNSRSEMNVSTLELGDSALYLCASSLAGTNQETQYFGPGTRLLVL.

This clonotype was counted at least ten times. V is TRBV12-3 or TRBV12-4 and J is TRBJ2-7, with 10 positions matching TRBD1. V trimming: 4 bases; J trimming: 3 bases; junction bases outside the gene matches: 9. The CDR3 has 16 residues. The CDR3 here is CASSSSGQGYGYEQYF. The CDR3 coding sequence is TGTGCCAGCAGTTCATCGGGACAGGGGTACGGCTACGAGCAGTACTTC.

This clonotype was counted many times. The CDR3 reads CASSMTEAFF. The CDR3 nucleotides read TGTGCCAGTAGTATGACTGAAGCTTTCTTT. The rearrangement joins TRBV19 to TRBJ1-1; D uncertain. Deletions cut 3 bases from V and 5 bases from J, with 1 base between. This CDR3 comprises 10 residues. Looked up from germline, CDR1 is LNHDA and CDR2 is SQIVND (reference sequence).

This clonotype came up many times. The chain combines TRBV7-2 with TRBJ1-2, with unresolved D. CDR1 is SGHTA and CDR2 is FQGNSA in the germline V gene. Trimming shortened V by 5 bases and J by 0 bases, and 13 bases separated the two germline ends. This CDR3 spans 15 amino acids. CDR3 sequence reads: CASSHNSAANYGYTF. CDR3 nucleotide sequence: TGTGCCAGCAGCCACAATTCGGCGGCTAACTATGGCTACACCTTC.

The gene calls are TRBV28 and TRBJ2-7, with a tentative D call TRBD2 (6 bases). Germline V gene sequence: CDR1 MDHEN, CDR2 SYDVKM. Trimming took 6 bases from V and 5 from J, leaving 17 bases between them. The CDR3 has 14 amino acids. This CDR3 reads CASRREEGINEQYF. In DNA form, the CDR3 reads TGTGCCAGCAGACGAGAGGAGGGTATCAACGAGCAGTACTTC.

This clonotype was recorded a few times. This likely comes from a read error, as the CDR3 has no conserved phenylalanine or tryptophan at its end. The V gene is TRBV20-1, the J gene TRBJ1-5, with a tentative D call TRBD1 (5 bases). The CDR3 has 14 residues. The germline gives CDR1 DFQATT, CDR2 SNEGSKA (reference sequence). V was pared by 3 bases and J by 2 bases, with 11 bases between. The CDR3 is CSASLGDGNQPQHV. The CDR3 bases are TGCAGTGCTAGTTTAGGGGATGGCAATCAGCCCCAGCATGTT.

The rearrangement uses TRBV28 and TRBJ1-1; D is unclear. The CDR3 is 12 residues long. Germline loops: CDR1 MDHEN, CDR2 SYDVKM. Trimming removed 0 bases at V and 6 bases at J, with 5 bases between. CDR3 coding DNA: TGTGCCAGCAGTTTATGGAGCTCTGAAGCTTTCTTT. Translated, it gives CASSLWSSEAFF.

This clonotype came up many times. The chain uses TRBV28 and TRBJ1-5; D might be TRBD1 (6 bases). Germline lookup yields CDR1 MDHEN and CDR2 SYDVKM. The V end lost 5 bases, the J end lost 2 bases, and 22 bases lay between the germline ends. The CDR3 extends over 18 amino acids. The CDR3 DNA follows: TGTGCCAGCAGTCGGATAGGGTCGGGGGCTTCGGGCAATCAGCCCCAGCATTTT. Amino acid sequence: CASSRIGSGASGNQPQHF.

This clonotype has at least ten counts. The CDR3 DNA follows: TGCGCCAGCAGCTTACAGGGTTTCACTGAAGCTTTCTTT. Translating it yields CASSLQGFTEAFF. The V and J genes are TRBV5-1 and TRBJ1-1, with D perhaps TRBD1 (6 bases). The germline CDR1 and CDR2 sequences are SGHRS and YFSETQ. The CDR3 length is 13 residues. The V end was cut by 2 bases, the J end by 4 bases, with 9 bases between.